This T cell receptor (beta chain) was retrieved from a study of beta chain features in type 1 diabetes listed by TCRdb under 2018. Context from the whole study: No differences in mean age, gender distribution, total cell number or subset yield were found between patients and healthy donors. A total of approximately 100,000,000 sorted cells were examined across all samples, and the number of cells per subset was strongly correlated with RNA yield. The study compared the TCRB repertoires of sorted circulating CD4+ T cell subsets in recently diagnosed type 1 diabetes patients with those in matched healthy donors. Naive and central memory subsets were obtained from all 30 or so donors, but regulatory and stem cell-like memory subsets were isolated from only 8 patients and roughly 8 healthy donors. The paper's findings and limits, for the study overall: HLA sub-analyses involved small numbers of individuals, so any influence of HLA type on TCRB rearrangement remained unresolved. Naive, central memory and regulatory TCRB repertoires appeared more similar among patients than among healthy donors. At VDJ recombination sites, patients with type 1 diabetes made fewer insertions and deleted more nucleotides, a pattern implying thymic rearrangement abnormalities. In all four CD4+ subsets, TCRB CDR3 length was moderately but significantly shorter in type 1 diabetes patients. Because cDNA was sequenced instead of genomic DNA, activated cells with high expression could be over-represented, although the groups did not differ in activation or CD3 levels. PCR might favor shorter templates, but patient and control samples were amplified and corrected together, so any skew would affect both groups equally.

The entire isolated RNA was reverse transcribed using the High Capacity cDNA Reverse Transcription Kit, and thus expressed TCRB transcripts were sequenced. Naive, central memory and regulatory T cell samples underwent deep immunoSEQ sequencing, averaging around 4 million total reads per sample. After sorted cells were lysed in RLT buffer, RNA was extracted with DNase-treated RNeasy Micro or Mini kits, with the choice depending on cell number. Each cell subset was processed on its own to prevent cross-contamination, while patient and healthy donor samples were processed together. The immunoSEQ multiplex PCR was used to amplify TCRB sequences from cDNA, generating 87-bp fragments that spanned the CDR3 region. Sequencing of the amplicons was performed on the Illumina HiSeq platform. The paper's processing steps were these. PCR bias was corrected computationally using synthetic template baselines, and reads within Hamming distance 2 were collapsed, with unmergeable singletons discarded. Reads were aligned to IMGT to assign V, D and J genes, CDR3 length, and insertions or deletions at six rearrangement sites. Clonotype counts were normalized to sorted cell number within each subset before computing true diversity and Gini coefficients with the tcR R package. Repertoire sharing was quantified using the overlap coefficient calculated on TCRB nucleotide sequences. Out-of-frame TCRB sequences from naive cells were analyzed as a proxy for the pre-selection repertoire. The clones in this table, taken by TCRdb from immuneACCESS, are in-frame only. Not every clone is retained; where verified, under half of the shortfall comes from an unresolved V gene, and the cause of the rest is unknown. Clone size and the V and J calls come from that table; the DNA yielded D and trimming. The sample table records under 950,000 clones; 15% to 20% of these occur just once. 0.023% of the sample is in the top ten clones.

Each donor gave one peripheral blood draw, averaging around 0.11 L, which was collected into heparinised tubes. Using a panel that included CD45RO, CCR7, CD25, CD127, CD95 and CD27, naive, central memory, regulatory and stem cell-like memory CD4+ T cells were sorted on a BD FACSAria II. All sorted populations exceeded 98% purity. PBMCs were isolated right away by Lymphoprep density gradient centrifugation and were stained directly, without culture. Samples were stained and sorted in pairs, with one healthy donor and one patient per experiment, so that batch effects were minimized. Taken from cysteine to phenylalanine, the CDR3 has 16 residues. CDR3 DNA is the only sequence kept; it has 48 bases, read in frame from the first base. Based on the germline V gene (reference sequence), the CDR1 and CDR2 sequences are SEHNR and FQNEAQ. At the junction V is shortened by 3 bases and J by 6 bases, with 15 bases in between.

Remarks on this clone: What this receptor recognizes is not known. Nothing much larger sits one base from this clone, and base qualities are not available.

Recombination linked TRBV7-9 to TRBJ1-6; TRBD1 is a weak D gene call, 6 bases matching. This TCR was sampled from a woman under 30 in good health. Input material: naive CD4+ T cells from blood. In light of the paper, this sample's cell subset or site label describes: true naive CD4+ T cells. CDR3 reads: CASSLLTGTSNSPLHF. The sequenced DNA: TGTGCCAGCAGCTTGCTAACAGGGACCTCTAATTCACCCCTCCACTTT.